This TCR beta chain derives from a study of cytomegalovirus exposure and HLA in healthy donors. CDR3 length: 17 residues. The germline V gene encodes CDR1 MGHDK and CDR2 SYGVNS. The primer mix had 60 Vbeta and 13 Jbeta primers. Sequencing was performed with immunoSEQ multiplex PCR; in TCRdb, only in-frame clones are kept and a portion is missing. The sample has about 150,000 clones, approximately 80% seen once. The sample comprised PBMCs. The chain combines TRBV25-1 with TRBJ2-5; weak D call: TRBD2 (5 bases). The assigned J gene may be wrong: the sequence end matches TRBJ2-7 better. This TCR was recovered from a woman in her 40s in good health and CMV-seronegative. Here the CDR3 reads CASREKDFLPTIYEQYF. The CDR3 nucleotides are TGTGCCAGCAGGGAAAAGGACTTTTTACCCACAATCTACGAGCAGTACTTC.